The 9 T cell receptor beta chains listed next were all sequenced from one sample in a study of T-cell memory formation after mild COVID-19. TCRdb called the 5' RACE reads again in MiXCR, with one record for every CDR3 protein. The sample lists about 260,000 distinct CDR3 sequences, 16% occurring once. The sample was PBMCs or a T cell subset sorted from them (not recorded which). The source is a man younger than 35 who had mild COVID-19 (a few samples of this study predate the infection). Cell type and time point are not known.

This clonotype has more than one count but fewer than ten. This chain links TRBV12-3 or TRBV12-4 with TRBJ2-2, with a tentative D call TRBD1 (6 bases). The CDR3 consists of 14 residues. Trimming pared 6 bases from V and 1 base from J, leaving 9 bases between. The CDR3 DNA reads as TGTGCCAGCAGCGAGACAGGGAACACCGGGGAGCTGTTTTTT. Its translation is CASSETGNTGELFF.

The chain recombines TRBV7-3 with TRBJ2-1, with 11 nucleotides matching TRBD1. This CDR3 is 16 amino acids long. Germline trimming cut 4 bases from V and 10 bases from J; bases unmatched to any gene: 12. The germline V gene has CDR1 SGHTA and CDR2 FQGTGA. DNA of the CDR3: TGTGCCAGCAGCTCGGCCGGGACAGGGGGTGTAGGGGAGCAGTTCTTC. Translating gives CASSSAGTGGVGEQFF.

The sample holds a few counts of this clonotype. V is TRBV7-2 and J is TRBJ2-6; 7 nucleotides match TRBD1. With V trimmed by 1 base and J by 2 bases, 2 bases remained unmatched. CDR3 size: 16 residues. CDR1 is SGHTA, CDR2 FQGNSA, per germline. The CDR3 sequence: CASSLEGAAGANVLTF. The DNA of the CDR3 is TGTGCCAGCAGCTTAGAGGGGGCGGCTGGGGCCAACGTCCTGACTTTC.

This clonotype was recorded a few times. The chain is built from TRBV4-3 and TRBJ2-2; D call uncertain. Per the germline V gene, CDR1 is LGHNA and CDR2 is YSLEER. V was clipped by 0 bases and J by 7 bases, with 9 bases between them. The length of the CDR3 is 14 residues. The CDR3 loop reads CASSQESNYGELFF. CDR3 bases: TGCGCCAGCAGCCAAGAATCCAACTACGGGGAGCTGTTTTTT.

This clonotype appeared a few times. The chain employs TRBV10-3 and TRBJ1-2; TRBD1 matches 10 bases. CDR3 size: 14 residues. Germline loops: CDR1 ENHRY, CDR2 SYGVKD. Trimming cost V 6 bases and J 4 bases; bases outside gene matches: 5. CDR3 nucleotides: TGTGCCATCAGGGGACAGGGGAGCTCCTATGGCTACACCTTC. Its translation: CAIRGQGSSYGYTF.

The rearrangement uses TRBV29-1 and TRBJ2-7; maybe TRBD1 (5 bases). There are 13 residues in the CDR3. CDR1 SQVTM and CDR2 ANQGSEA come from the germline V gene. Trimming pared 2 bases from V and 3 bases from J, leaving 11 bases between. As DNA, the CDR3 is TGCAGCGTTGAAAGGGTCGACAGCTACGAGCAGTACTTC. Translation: CSVERVDSYEQYF.

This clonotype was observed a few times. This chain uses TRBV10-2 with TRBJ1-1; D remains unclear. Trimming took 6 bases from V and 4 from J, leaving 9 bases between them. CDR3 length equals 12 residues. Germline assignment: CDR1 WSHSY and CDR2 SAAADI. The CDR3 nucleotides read TGCGCCAGCAGGACACCGGGCACTGAAGCTTTCTTT. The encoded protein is CASRTPGTEAFF.

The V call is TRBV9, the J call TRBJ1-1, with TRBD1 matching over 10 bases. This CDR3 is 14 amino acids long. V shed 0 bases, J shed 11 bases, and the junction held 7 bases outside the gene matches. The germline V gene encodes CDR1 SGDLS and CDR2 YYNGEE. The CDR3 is CASSVDPGTGDAFF. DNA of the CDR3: TGTGCCAGCAGCGTAGACCCTGGGACAGGGGACGCTTTCTTT.

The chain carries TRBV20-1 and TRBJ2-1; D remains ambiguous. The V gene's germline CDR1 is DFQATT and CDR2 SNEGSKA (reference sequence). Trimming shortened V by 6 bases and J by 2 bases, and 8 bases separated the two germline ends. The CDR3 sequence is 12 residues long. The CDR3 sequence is CSATDAYNEQFF. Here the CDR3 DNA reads TGCAGTGCAACGGACGCCTACAATGAGCAGTTCTTC.